This is a list of T cell receptor beta chains from one sample in a study of T-cell memory formation after mild COVID-19. MiXCR, run by TCRdb on the 5' RACE reads, gives a single entry per CDR3 protein. Of hundreds of thousands of distinct CDR3 sequences listed, more than 15% are singletons. Sequenced: PBMCs or a T cell subset sorted from them (not recorded which). These receptors all come from a man younger than 35 who had mild COVID-19 (a few samples of this study predate the infection). Cell type and time point are not known. Both conserved end residues are part of each CDR3. The D gene is left open where the match is weak. Rows may omit the clone size; those that give it use once, few, many or a size class.

>TRBV7-2|-|many|TRBJ1-2
TGTGCCAGCAGCTTAGAAGACGTGATGTATGGCTACACCTTC
CASSLEDVMYGYTF
>TRBV12-3/TRBV12-4|TRBD1|-|TRBJ2-7
TGTGCCAGCAGTAGGGACAGGCTCTACGAGCAGTACTTC
CASSRDRLYEQYF
>TRBV7-3|TRBD2|few|TRBJ2-5
TGTGCCAGCAGCGAATGGGGGAGGGCTAGCGGGGTCCAAGAGACCCAGTACTTC
CASSEWGRASGVQETQYF
>TRBV7-2|-|-|TRBJ2-5
TGTGCCACCGTTGCGGGTCGGACCCAGTACTTC
CATVAGRTQYF
>TRBV5-1|-|-|TRBJ1-6
TGCGCCAGCAGCTTCCAGCAAAGGGGCGGCGATTCACCCCTCCACTTT
CASSFQQRGGDSPLHF
>TRBV6-5|TRBD1|many|TRBJ1-2
TGTGCCAGCAGTCGGACAGGCTATGGCTACACCTTC
CASSRTGYGYTF
>TRBV5-1|-|-|TRBJ2-2
TGCGCCAGCAGCTATTATGATGACACCGGGGAGCTGTTTTTT
CASSYYDDTGELFF
>TRBV19|-|many|TRBJ1-1
TGTGCCAGTAGCAGGGACTCTGAAGCTTTCTTT
CASSRDSEAFF
>TRBV29-1|-|many|TRBJ2-7
TGCAGCGTTGGCTGGCGAGGGGACGAGCAGTACTTC
CSVGWRGDEQYF
>TRBV4-2|TRBD2|few|TRBJ2-3
TGTGCCAGCAGCCAGTACGTAGCGGGGGGGCTCACAGATACGCAGTATTTT
CASSQYVAGGLTDTQYF